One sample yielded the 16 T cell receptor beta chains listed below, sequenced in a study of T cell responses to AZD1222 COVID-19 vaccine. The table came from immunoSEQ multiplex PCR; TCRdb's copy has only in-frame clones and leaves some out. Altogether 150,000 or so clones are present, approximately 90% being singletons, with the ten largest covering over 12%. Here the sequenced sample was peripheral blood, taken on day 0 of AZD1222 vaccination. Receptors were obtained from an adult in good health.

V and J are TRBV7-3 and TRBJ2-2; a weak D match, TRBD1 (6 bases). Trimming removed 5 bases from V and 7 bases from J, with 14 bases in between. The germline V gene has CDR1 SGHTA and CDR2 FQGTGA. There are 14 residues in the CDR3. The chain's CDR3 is CASSTTGIVGELFF. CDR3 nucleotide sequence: TGTGCCAGCAGCACCACAGGGATTGTCGGGGAGCTGTTTTTT.

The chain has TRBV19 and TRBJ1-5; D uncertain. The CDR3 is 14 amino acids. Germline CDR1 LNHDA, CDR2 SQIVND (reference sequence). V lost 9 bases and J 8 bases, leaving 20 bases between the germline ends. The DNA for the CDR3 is TGTGCCAGGTACCGGACCCCTCACAGCGAGCCCCAGCATTTT. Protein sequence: CARYRTPHSEPQHF.

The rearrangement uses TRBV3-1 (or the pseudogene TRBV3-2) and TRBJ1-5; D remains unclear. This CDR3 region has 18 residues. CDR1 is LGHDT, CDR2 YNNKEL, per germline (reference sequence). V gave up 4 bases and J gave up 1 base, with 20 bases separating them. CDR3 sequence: CASSRVAGGFLSNQPQHF. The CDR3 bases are TGTGCCAGCAGCCGGGTGGCAGGAGGGTTCCTAAGCAATCAGCCCCAGCATTTT.

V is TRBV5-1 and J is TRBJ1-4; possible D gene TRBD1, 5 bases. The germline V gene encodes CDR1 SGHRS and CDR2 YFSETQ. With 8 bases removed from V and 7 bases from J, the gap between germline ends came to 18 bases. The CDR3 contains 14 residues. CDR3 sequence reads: CASRLTDSFEKLFF. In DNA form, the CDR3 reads TGCGCCAGTCGGCTGACAGATAGCTTTGAAAAACTGTTTTTT. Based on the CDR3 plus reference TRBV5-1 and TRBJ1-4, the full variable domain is KAGVTQTPRYLIKTRGQQVTLSCSPISGHRSVSWYQQTPGQGLQFLFEYFSETQRNKGNFPGRFSGRQFSNSRSEMNVSTLELGDSALYLCASRLTDSFEKLFFGSGTQLSVL.

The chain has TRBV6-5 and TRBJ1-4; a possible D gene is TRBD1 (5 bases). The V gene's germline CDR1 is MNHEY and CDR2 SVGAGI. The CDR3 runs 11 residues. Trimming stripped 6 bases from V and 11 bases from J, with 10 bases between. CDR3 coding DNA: TGTGCCAGCAGCGACCGGGGGAAACTGTTTTTT. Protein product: CASSDRGKLFF.

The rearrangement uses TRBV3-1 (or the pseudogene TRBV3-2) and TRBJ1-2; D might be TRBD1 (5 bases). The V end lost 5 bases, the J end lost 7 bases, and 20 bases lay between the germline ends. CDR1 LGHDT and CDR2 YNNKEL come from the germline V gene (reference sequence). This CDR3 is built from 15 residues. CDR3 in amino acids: CASSGLERERGGYTF. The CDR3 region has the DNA TGTGCCAGCAGCGGTTTGGAAAGGGAGAGGGGTGGCTACACCTTC.

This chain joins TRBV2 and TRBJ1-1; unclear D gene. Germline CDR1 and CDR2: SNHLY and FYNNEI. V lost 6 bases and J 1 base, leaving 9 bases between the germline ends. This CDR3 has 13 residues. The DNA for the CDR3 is TGTGCCAGCAGCGTGGACCAGAACACTGAAGCTTTCTTT. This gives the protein CASSVDQNTEAFF.

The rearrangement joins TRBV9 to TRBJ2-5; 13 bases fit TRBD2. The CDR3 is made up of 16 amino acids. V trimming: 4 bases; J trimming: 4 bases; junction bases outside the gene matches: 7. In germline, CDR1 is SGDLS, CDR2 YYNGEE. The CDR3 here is CASSPRGLAGTETQYF. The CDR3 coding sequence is TGTGCCAGCAGCCCGCGGGGACTAGCGGGAACAGAGACCCAGTACTTC.

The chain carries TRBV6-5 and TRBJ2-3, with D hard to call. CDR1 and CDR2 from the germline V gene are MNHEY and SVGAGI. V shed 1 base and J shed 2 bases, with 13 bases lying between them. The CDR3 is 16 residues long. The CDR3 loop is CASSYFGGQSTDTQYF. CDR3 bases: TGTGCCAGCAGTTACTTCGGTGGGCAATCCACAGATACGCAGTATTTT.

CDR3 sequence (DNA): TGTGCCAGCAGCTCCACCGCCCGGGGCCACACAGATACGCAGTATTTT. Its protein product is CASSSTARGHTDTQYF. The V call is TRBV7-9, the J call TRBJ2-3; D possibly uses TRBD1 or TRBD2 (5 bases each). The V end lost 4 bases, the J end lost 2 bases, and 16 bases lay between the germline ends. From germline, CDR1 is SEHNR and CDR2 FQNEAQ (reference sequence). The CDR3 totals 16 residues.

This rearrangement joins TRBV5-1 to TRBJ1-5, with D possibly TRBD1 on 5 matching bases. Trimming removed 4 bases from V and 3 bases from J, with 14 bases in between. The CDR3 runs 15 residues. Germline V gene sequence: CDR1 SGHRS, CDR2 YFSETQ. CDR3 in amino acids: CASSPRGGINQPQHF. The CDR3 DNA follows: TGCGCCAGCAGCCCGAGGGGAGGTATCAATCAGCCCCAGCATTTT.

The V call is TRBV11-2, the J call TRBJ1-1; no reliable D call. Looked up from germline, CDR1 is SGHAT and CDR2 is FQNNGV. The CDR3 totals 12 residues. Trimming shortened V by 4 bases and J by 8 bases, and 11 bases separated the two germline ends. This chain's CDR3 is CASSSTNLEAFF. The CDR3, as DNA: TGTGCCAGCAGCTCGACCAATCTAGAAGCTTTCTTT.

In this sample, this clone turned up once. The CDR3 reads CASSLNPQRTNTEAFF. For the CDR3, the DNA is TGTGCCAGCAGCTTAAACCCACAGCGGACGAACACTGAAGCTTTCTTT. The V call is TRBV11-2, the J call TRBJ1-1; D is unresolved. Germline V lookup: CDR1 SGHAT, CDR2 FQNNGV. The CDR3 runs to 16 residues. Trimming pared 2 bases from V and 1 base from J, leaving 14 bases between.

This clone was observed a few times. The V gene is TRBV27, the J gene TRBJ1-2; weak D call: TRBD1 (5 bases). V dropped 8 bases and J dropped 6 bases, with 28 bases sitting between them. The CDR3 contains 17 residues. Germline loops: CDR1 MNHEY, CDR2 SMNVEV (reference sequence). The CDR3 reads CASSRGTVSGRRDGYTF. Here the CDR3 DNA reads TGTGCCAGCTCTAGGGGAACAGTTAGTGGCCGTCGAGATGGCTACACCTTC.

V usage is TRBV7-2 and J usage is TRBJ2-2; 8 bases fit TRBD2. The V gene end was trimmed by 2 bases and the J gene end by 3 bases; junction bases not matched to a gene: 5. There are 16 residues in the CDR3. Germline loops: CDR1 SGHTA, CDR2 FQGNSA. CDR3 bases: TGTGCCAGCAGCTTAACCCGGGGGGGCTACACCGGGGAGCTGTTTTTT. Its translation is CASSLTRGGYTGELFF.

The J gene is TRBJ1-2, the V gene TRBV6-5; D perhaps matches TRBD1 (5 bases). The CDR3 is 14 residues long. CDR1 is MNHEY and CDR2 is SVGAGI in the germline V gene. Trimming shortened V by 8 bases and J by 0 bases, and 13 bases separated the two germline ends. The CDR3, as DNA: TGTGCCAGCGCCGGGGCCCTACCTAACTATGGCTACACCTTC. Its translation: CASAGALPNYGYTF.